What follows are 8 T cell receptor beta chains derived from one specimen sequenced in a study of cytomegalovirus exposure and HLA in healthy donors. The PCR used 60 Vbeta and 13 Jbeta primers. Data came from immunoSEQ multiplex PCR; TCRdb stores just in-frame clones and leaves some out. The data hold 55,000 to 75,000 clones, with about 69% observed a single time. The material sequenced was PBMCs. The source is a young man in good health and CMV-seropositive.

The chain joins TRBV19 to TRBJ1-1, with D possibly being TRBD1 (6 bases). Trimming took off 6 bases at V and 10 bases at J, with 15 bases between the two ends. There are 12 residues in the CDR3. Germline CDR1 and CDR2: LNHDA and SQIVND (reference sequence). CDR3 in DNA: TGTGCCAGTAGGGGGGCTGCACTCGGAGCTTTCTTT. As protein: CASRGAALGAFF.

V usage is TRBV19 and J usage is TRBJ2-2, with 7 bases fitting TRBD1. The V gene's germline CDR1 is LNHDA and CDR2 SQIVND (reference sequence). The trim removed 7 bases at V and 3 bases at J, leaving 11 bases unmatched. The CDR3 covers 16 residues. In DNA form, the CDR3 reads TGTGCCAGTACCAACCCACAGGGGTCGTACACCGGGGAGCTGTTTTTT. It codes for CASTNPQGSYTGELFF.

The rearrangement links TRBV19 to TRBJ1-2; no firm D call. Trimming removed 4 bases from V and 7 bases from J, with 16 bases in between. From germline, CDR1 is LNHDA and CDR2 SQIVND (reference sequence). The CDR3 extends over 14 amino acids. In DNA form, the CDR3 reads TGTGCCAGTAGTACTCAGAACCGACGGGGTGGCTACACCTTC. Translated, it gives CASSTQNRRGGYTF.

The chain uses TRBV11-3 and TRBJ2-5; TRBD2 matches at 7 bases. Looked up from germline, CDR1 is SGHNT and CDR2 is YENEEA. The CDR3 sequence is 17 residues long. Trimming took 6 bases from V and 6 from J; bases not matched to a gene: 19. CDR3 nucleotides: TGTGCCAGCAGTATGGGGATTGGACTAGACGGTGAGCAGACCCAGTACTTC. This encodes CASSMGIGLDGEQTQYF.

The chain carries TRBV30 and TRBJ2-7, with TRBD2 as a possible D gene (6 bases). The CDR3 runs to 11 residues. Germline-derived CDR1 and CDR2 are GTSNPN and SVGIG (reference sequence). Trimming left V 1 base short and J 12 bases short, with 13 bases between. CDR3 bases: TGTGCCTGGAGTGGGCAGCGGGTGCGGTACTTC. Its protein product is CAWSGQRVRYF.

This clone has only a few counts. The genes are TRBV2 and TRBJ2-5; 10 bases agree with TRBD2. The CDR3 totals 14 residues. Germline V lookup: CDR1 SNHLY, CDR2 FYNNEI. V gave up 6 bases and J gave up 5 bases; unmatched junction bases: 6. CDR3 sequence (DNA): TGTGCCAGCAGCCAACTTAGCGGGGGGGAGACCCAGTACTTC. Encoded protein: CASSQLSGGETQYF.

This chain connects TRBV7-2 to TRBJ2-4, with a weak D call TRBD1 (6 bases). Germline values: CDR1 SGHTA, CDR2 FQGNSA. Trimming took off 5 bases at V and 7 bases at J, with 21 bases between the two ends. CDR3 length: 16 amino acids. CDR3 DNA: TGTGCCAGCAGCCGGGCGTTTCAGTCGAGGGGGAACATTCAGTACTTC. Its translation is CASSRAFQSRGNIQYF. Supplemented by reference TRBV7-2 and TRBJ2-4, the full variable domain reads GAGVSQSPSNKVTEKGKDVELRCDPISGHTALYWYRQSLGQGLEFLIYFQGNSAPDKSGLPSDRFSAERTGGSVSTLTIQRTQQEDSAVYLCASSRAFQSRGNIQYFGAGTRLSVL.

This clone came up a few times. This rearrangement joins TRBV27 to TRBJ1-2; 9 nucleotides line up with TRBD1. V lost 5 bases and J lost 7; bases outside the gene matches: 14. CDR1 and CDR2 from the germline V gene are MNHEY and SMNVEV (reference sequence). The CDR3 covers 16 residues. CDR3 in DNA: TGTGCCAGCAGTACGGGGACAGGGTTAGTGGTGGGTGGCTACACCTTC. Translation: CASSTGTGLVVGGYTF.